A selection of T cell receptor beta chains follows, all from one sample in a study of blood T cell repertoires in COVID-19. The table came from immunoSEQ multiplex PCR; TCRdb's copy has only in-frame clones and leaves some out. Among about 46,000 clones listed, more than 70% were seen once. Material for sequencing was peripheral blood. These TCRs come from a woman of 80 years or more with acute or convalescent COVID-19. Each CDR3 is given with its conserved first and last residue. Each record gives: J gene, D gene, V gene, clone size, CDR3 protein, CDR3 DNA. D genes are given only for firm matches. Clone size, where shown, is once, few, many, or a class for clones that have expanded.

J gene: TRBJ2-7; D gene: -; V gene: TRBV4-2; clone size: -; CDR3 protein: CASTPGDGISYEQYF; CDR3 DNA: TGTGCCAGCACCCCGGGGGACGGAATCTCCTACGAGCAGTACTTC
J gene: TRBJ2-1; D gene: TRBD2; V gene: TRBV2; clone size: -; CDR3 protein: CASYRTSGGVVPLREDEQFF; CDR3 DNA: TGTGCCAGCTACCGTACTAGCGGGGGGGTGGTCCCTCTAAGAGAAGATGAGCAGTTCTTC
J gene: TRBJ2-7; D gene: -; V gene: TRBV6-5; clone size: -; CDR3 protein: CASSLSRQRSSYEQYF; CDR3 DNA: TGTGCCAGCAGTTTATCTCGACAGAGGAGCTCCTACGAGCAGTACTTC
J gene: TRBJ2-2; D gene: -; V gene: TRBV10-3; clone size: -; CDR3 protein: CAITLGGTFNTGELFF; CDR3 DNA: TGTGCCATCACCCTCGGCGGAACGTTTAACACCGGGGAGCTGTTTTTT
J gene: TRBJ2-3; D gene: -; V gene: TRBV5-1; clone size: -; CDR3 protein: CASSPTEPSTDTQYF; CDR3 DNA: TGCGCCAGCAGCCCGACAGAACCTAGCACAGATACGCAGTATTTT
J gene: TRBJ1-4; D gene: -; V gene: TRBV5-1; clone size: -; CDR3 protein: CASSYNQDEKLFF; CDR3 DNA: TGCGCCAGCAGCTACAACCAGGATGAAAAACTGTTTTTT
J gene: TRBJ1-6; D gene: TRBD1; V gene: TRBV30; clone size: -; CDR3 protein: CAWIGQGDSPLHF; CDR3 DNA: TGTGCCTGGATTGGGCAGGGGGATTCACCCCTCCACTTT
J gene: TRBJ1-4; D gene: -; V gene: TRBV29-1; clone size: -; CDR3 protein: CSVEDIDSATNEKLFF; CDR3 DNA: TGCAGCGTTGAAGACATAGACAGCGCAACTAATGAAAAACTGTTTTTT
J gene: TRBJ2-7; D gene: -; V gene: TRBV30; clone size: -; CDR3 protein: CAWSVGGSYEQYF; CDR3 DNA: TGTGCCTGGAGTGTAGGGGGCTCCTACGAGCAGTACTTC
J gene: TRBJ1-4; D gene: -; V gene: TRBV7-9; clone size: -; CDR3 protein: CASSLRGQGSEKLFF; CDR3 DNA: TGTGCCAGCAGCTTAAGGGGTCAGGGTAGTGAAAAACTGTTTTTT
J gene: TRBJ2-3; D gene: -; V gene: TRBV11-3; clone size: -; CDR3 protein: CASSYLGSVTQYF; CDR3 DNA: TGTGCCAGCAGCTACCTCGGGTCTGTTACGCAGTATTTT
J gene: TRBJ2-7; D gene: TRBD2; V gene: TRBV11-2; clone size: once; CDR3 protein: CASSLGSGGYEQYF; CDR3 DNA: TGTGCCAGCAGCTTAGGTAGCGGGGGCTACGAGCAGTACTTC
J gene: TRBJ1-5; D gene: -; V gene: TRBV27; clone size: -; CDR3 protein: CASSFRENQPQHF; CDR3 DNA: TGTGCCAGCAGTTTCCGGGAAAATCAGCCCCAGCATTTT
J gene: TRBJ2-5; D gene: TRBD2; V gene: TRBV19; clone size: -; CDR3 protein: CASSRGDKQETQYF; CDR3 DNA: TGTGCCAGTAGTCGGGGGGATAAACAAGAGACCCAGTACTTC
J gene: TRBJ2-5; D gene: TRBD1; V gene: TRBV11-2; clone size: -; CDR3 protein: CASSFSGTGARETQYF; CDR3 DNA: TGTGCCAGCAGCTTCTCCGGGACAGGGGCGCGGGAGACCCAGTACTTC
J gene: TRBJ2-3; D gene: TRBD1; V gene: TRBV15; clone size: -; CDR3 protein: CATSRARTGPADTQYF; CDR3 DNA: TGTGCCACCAGCAGAGCTAGGACAGGGCCGGCAGATACGCAGTATTTT
J gene: TRBJ1-1; D gene: -; V gene: TRBV2; clone size: -; CDR3 protein: CASSRGGRTEAFF; CDR3 DNA: TGTGCCAGCAGTAGGGGGGGCAGAACTGAAGCTTTCTTT
J gene: TRBJ1-1; D gene: TRBD1; V gene: TRBV2; clone size: -; CDR3 protein: CASSTPGQGYTEAFF; CDR3 DNA: TGTGCCAGCAGTACTCCGGGACAGGGATACACTGAAGCTTTCTTT
J gene: TRBJ1-1; D gene: TRBD1; V gene: TRBV3-1/TRBV3-2; clone size: -; CDR3 protein: CASSQVQGGTEAFF; CDR3 DNA: TGTGCCAGCAGCCAAGTACAGGGGGGCACTGAAGCTTTCTTT
J gene: TRBJ2-4; D gene: TRBD2; V gene: TRBV5-4; clone size: -; CDR3 protein: CASSQIMGGRAKNIQYF; CDR3 DNA: TGTGCCAGCAGCCAAATTATGGGGGGGAGGGCCAAAAACATTCAGTACTTC
J gene: TRBJ1-2; D gene: TRBD1; V gene: TRBV10-3; clone size: -; CDR3 protein: CAISELGTDVYGYTF; CDR3 DNA: TGTGCCATCAGTGAGTTAGGGACAGACGTTTATGGCTACACCTTC
J gene: TRBJ2-7; D gene: -; V gene: TRBV6-1; clone size: -; CDR3 protein: CASSEVGRAVSDEQYF; CDR3 DNA: TGTGCCAGCAGTGAAGTGGGCAGGGCGGTATCAGACGAGCAGTACTTC
J gene: TRBJ2-1; D gene: TRBD2; V gene: TRBV18; clone size: -; CDR3 protein: CASSPRSGGANEQFF; CDR3 DNA: TGTGCCAGCTCACCGAGAAGCGGGGGGGCCAATGAGCAGTTCTTC
J gene: TRBJ2-3; D gene: -; V gene: TRBV18; clone size: -; CDR3 protein: CASSPPASTDTQYF; CDR3 DNA: TGTGCCAGCTCACCACCGGCCAGCACAGATACGCAGTATTTT
J gene: TRBJ1-5; D gene: -; V gene: TRBV18; clone size: -; CDR3 protein: CASSPQDTGNQPQHF; CDR3 DNA: TGTGCCAGCTCACCACAAGACACGGGCAATCAGCCCCAGCATTTT
J gene: TRBJ1-5; D gene: TRBD1; V gene: TRBV28; clone size: -; CDR3 protein: CASSPRQGAWGQPQHF; CDR3 DNA: TGTGCCAGCAGTCCCCGACAGGGGGCGTGGGGTCAGCCCCAGCATTTT
J gene: TRBJ1-4; D gene: -; V gene: TRBV3-1/TRBV3-2; clone size: few; CDR3 protein: CASSSPGYPEKLFF; CDR3 DNA: TGTGCCAGCAGCTCACCGGGTTACCCTGAAAAACTGTTTTTT
J gene: TRBJ1-6; D gene: -; V gene: TRBV6-4; clone size: -; CDR3 protein: CASSAEGSSSPLHF; CDR3 DNA: TGTGCCAGCAGTGCCGAAGGTTCTAGTTCACCCCTCCACTTT
J gene: TRBJ1-1; D gene: -; V gene: TRBV11-2; clone size: -; CDR3 protein: CASSSPYTEAFF; CDR3 DNA: TGTGCCAGCAGCTCTCCTTACACTGAAGCTTTCTTT
J gene: TRBJ2-1; D gene: -; V gene: TRBV18; clone size: once; CDR3 protein: CASSPPSSRSSKVEQFF; CDR3 DNA: TGTGCCAGCTCACCACCCTCTTCTAGGTCGTCTAAGGTGGAGCAGTTCTTC
J gene: TRBJ2-5; D gene: TRBD1; V gene: TRBV24-1; clone size: -; CDR3 protein: CATSRGPQETQYF; CDR3 DNA: TGTGCCACCAGCAGGGGGCCCCAAGAGACCCAGTACTTC
J gene: TRBJ2-1; D gene: TRBD1; V gene: TRBV18; clone size: -; CDR3 protein: CASSGTGYYNEQFF; CDR3 DNA: TGTGCCAGCTCGGGGACAGGGTACTACAATGAGCAGTTCTTC
J gene: TRBJ1-3; D gene: TRBD1; V gene: TRBV30; clone size: -; CDR3 protein: CAWSPFTGVSGNTIYF; CDR3 DNA: TGTGCCTGGAGTCCGTTTACAGGGGTCTCTGGAAACACCATATATTTT
J gene: TRBJ2-5; D gene: TRBD2; V gene: TRBV11-3; clone size: -; CDR3 protein: CASSLAPGAGGPWETQYF; CDR3 DNA: TGTGCCAGCAGCTTAGCCCCCGGGGCGGGGGGGCCATGGGAGACCCAGTACTTC
J gene: TRBJ2-2; D gene: -; V gene: TRBV19; clone size: few; CDR3 protein: CASSIASNTGELFF; CDR3 DNA: TGTGCCAGTAGTATAGCCTCTAACACCGGGGAGCTGTTTTTT
J gene: TRBJ2-2; D gene: TRBD1; V gene: TRBV10-2; clone size: -; CDR3 protein: CASSEGTGVNTGELFF; CDR3 DNA: TGCGCCAGCAGTGAGGGGACAGGGGTGAACACCGGGGAGCTGTTTTTT
J gene: TRBJ1-1; D gene: -; V gene: TRBV5-1; clone size: once; CDR3 protein: CASSLLAFAGNTEAFF; CDR3 DNA: TGCGCCAGCAGCTTGTTGGCCTTCGCGGGGAACACTGAAGCTTTCTTT
J gene: TRBJ2-7; D gene: -; V gene: TRBV7-8; clone size: once; CDR3 protein: CASSLRGSYEQYF; CDR3 DNA: TGTGCCAGCAGCCTTAGAGGCTCCTACGAGCAGTACTTC
J gene: TRBJ1-1; D gene: -; V gene: TRBV5-6; clone size: -; CDR3 protein: CASSLGGGKNTEAFF; CDR3 DNA: TGTGCCAGCAGCTTGGGCGGGGGGAAGAACACTGAAGCTTTCTTT
J gene: TRBJ1-2; D gene: TRBD1; V gene: TRBV5-4; clone size: -; CDR3 protein: CASSSQQGIGGYGYTF; CDR3 DNA: TGTGCCAGCAGCTCCCAACAGGGGATCGGAGGCTATGGCTACACCTTC
J gene: TRBJ2-5; D gene: -; V gene: TRBV5-1; clone size: -; CDR3 protein: CASAPSGKHGETQYF; CDR3 DNA: TGCGCCAGCGCCCCCTCAGGGAAGCATGGAGAGACCCAGTACTTC
J gene: TRBJ2-6; D gene: TRBD1; V gene: TRBV5-4; clone size: -; CDR3 protein: CASSIDRGTAGANVLTF; CDR3 DNA: TGTGCCAGCAGCATCGACAGGGGTACGGCCGGGGCCAACGTCCTGACTTTC
J gene: TRBJ1-3; D gene: TRBD1; V gene: TRBV7-9; clone size: -; CDR3 protein: CASSLSFQSGTGSGNTIYF; CDR3 DNA: TGTGCCAGCAGCCTGTCGTTTCAAAGCGGGACAGGGAGTGGAAACACCATATATTTT
J gene: TRBJ1-1; D gene: -; V gene: TRBV2; clone size: -; CDR3 protein: CASSPAASMNTEAFF; CDR3 DNA: TGTGCCAGCAGTCCGGCGGCTTCGATGAACACTGAAGCTTTCTTT
J gene: TRBJ1-4; D gene: -; V gene: TRBV5-6; clone size: -; CDR3 protein: CASSSRVGEKLFF; CDR3 DNA: TGTGCCAGCAGCTCCAGGGTAGGTGAAAAACTGTTTTTT
J gene: TRBJ1-1; D gene: -; V gene: TRBV5-1; clone size: -; CDR3 protein: CASSATSGNTEAFF; CDR3 DNA: TGCGCCAGCAGCGCCACGTCAGGGAACACTGAAGCTTTCTTT
J gene: TRBJ2-2; D gene: -; V gene: TRBV18; clone size: -; CDR3 protein: CASSPETLTYTGELFF; CDR3 DNA: TGTGCCAGCTCACCCGAGACACTGACGTACACCGGGGAGCTGTTTTTT
J gene: TRBJ2-7; D gene: TRBD1; V gene: TRBV30; clone size: -; CDR3 protein: CAWCGTGAYEQYF; CDR3 DNA: TGTGCCTGGTGCGGGACAGGGGCGTACGAGCAGTACTTC
J gene: TRBJ1-5; D gene: -; V gene: TRBV7-7; clone size: -; CDR3 protein: CASSSWDNQKSNQPQHF; CDR3 DNA: TGTGCTAGCAGCTCCTGGGACAACCAAAAAAGCAATCAGCCCCAGCATTTT
J gene: TRBJ1-2; D gene: -; V gene: TRBV30; clone size: -; CDR3 protein: CAWSVTNYGYTF; CDR3 DNA: TGTGCCTGGAGCGTAACTAACTATGGCTACACCTTC
J gene: TRBJ1-6; D gene: -; V gene: TRBV7-9; clone size: -; CDR3 protein: CASRLGAPGSPLHF; CDR3 DNA: TGTGCCAGCAGACTTGGGGCCCCGGGCTCACCCCTCCACTTT
J gene: TRBJ1-1; D gene: -; V gene: TRBV5-1; clone size: once; CDR3 protein: CASSSDFRGNTEAFF; CDR3 DNA: TGCGCCAGCAGCTCGGATTTTAGGGGGAACACTGAAGCTTTCTTT
J gene: TRBJ1-2; D gene: TRBD1; V gene: TRBV7-8; clone size: once; CDR3 protein: CASSPGRDREAGYTF; CDR3 DNA: TGTGCCAGCAGCCCTGGCCGGGACAGGGAGGCTGGCTACACCTTC
J gene: TRBJ1-2; D gene: TRBD1; V gene: TRBV5-1; clone size: few; CDR3 protein: CASSIEGQGSYGYTF; CDR3 DNA: TGCGCCAGCAGCATCGAAGGACAGGGGAGCTATGGCTACACCTTC
J gene: TRBJ2-5; D gene: TRBD2; V gene: TRBV10-3; clone size: -; CDR3 protein: CAISESTSGGARETQYF; CDR3 DNA: TGTGCCATCAGTGAGTCGACTAGCGGGGGGGCCCGGGAGACCCAGTACTTC
J gene: TRBJ2-7; D gene: -; V gene: TRBV5-1; clone size: -; CDR3 protein: CASSQNSYEQYF; CDR3 DNA: TGCGCCAGCAGCCAAAATTCCTACGAGCAGTACTTC
J gene: TRBJ1-1; D gene: TRBD1; V gene: TRBV12-3/TRBV12-4; clone size: -; CDR3 protein: CASSPGQGTEAFF; CDR3 DNA: TGTGCCAGCAGTCCAGGACAGGGGACTGAAGCTTTCTTT
J gene: TRBJ1-1; D gene: TRBD1; V gene: TRBV18; clone size: -; CDR3 protein: CASSSGTVNTEAFF; CDR3 DNA: TGTGCCAGCTCATCCGGGACAGTAAACACTGAAGCTTTCTTT
J gene: TRBJ2-1; D gene: -; V gene: TRBV13; clone size: -; CDR3 protein: CASSPSKDRAYNEQFF; CDR3 DNA: TGTGCCAGCAGCCCCTCTAAGGACAGAGCCTACAATGAGCAGTTCTTC